The 24 T cell receptor beta chains in this list originate from one sample, sequenced in a study of blood T cell repertoires in COVID-19. The data were produced by immunoSEQ multiplex PCR, yet TCRdb's version contains in-frame clones alone and is incomplete. The sample holds about 440,000 clones, approximately 90% seen once. The sequenced sample was peripheral blood. All receptors derive from a woman in her twenties or thirties with acute or convalescent COVID-19.

This chain joins TRBV9 and TRBJ1-1, with D possibly TRBD1 on 5 matching bases. The CDR3 totals 17 residues. Germline V lookup: CDR1 SGDLS, CDR2 YYNGEE. V shed 7 bases and J shed 2 bases, with 24 bases lying between them. The CDR3 loop is CASDTHGRGLQNTEAFF. DNA of the CDR3: TGTGCCAGCGATACCCACGGGAGGGGTCTCCAAAACACTGAAGCTTTCTTT. Full variable domain (missing parts from reference TRBV9 and TRBJ1-1): DSGVTQTPKHLITATGQRVTLRCSPRSGDLSVYWYQQSLDQGLQFLIQYYNGEERAKGNILERFSAQQFPDLHSELNLSSLELGDSALYFCASDTHGRGLQNTEAFFGQGTRLTVV.

CDR3 nucleotides: TGTGCCAGCAGTTTAGGGGGCGCTGGGGCCAACGTCCTGACTTTC. It codes for CASSLGGAGANVLTF. The chain has TRBV27 and TRBJ2-6, with D possibly matching TRBD1 (6 bases). Germline loops: CDR1 MNHEY, CDR2 SMNVEV (reference sequence). V gave up 2 bases and J gave up 2 bases, with 7 bases separating them. The CDR3 consists of 15 residues.

V is TRBV5-6 and J is TRBJ1-1; D possibly corresponds to TRBD1 (5 bases). CDR1 and CDR2 from the germline V gene are SGHDT and YYEEEE. The CDR3 has 15 amino acids. V gave up 4 bases and J gave up 0 bases, with 13 bases separating them. CDR3 coding DNA: TGTGCCAGCAGCGCTGAACAGGTTCTGAACACTGAAGCTTTCTTT. Amino acid sequence: CASSAEQVLNTEAFF.

The chain links TRBV10-2 to TRBJ1-2; D is uncertain. Trimming pared 2 bases from V and 4 bases from J, leaving 14 bases between. Per germline, CDR1 WSHSY and CDR2 SAAADI. This CDR3 is built from 15 residues. The CDR3 nucleotides read TGCGCCAGCAGTGAGCCTGGCGGATCGACCTATGGCTACACCTTC. The encoded protein is CASSEPGGSTYGYTF.

The rearrangement uses TRBV12-3 or TRBV12-4 and TRBJ1-1; D uncertain. Trimming left V 3 bases short and J 7 bases short, with 9 bases between. The CDR3 extends over 12 amino acids. CDR3 in DNA: TGTGCCAGCAGTTTCGCTAATAGTGAAGCTTTCTTT. Amino acids: CASSFANSEAFF.

This clone came up a few times. The chain couples TRBV12-5 to TRBJ1-1, with D possibly matching TRBD1 (5 bases). Germline values: CDR1 LGHNT, CDR2 FRNRAP. The V gene lost 7 bases and the J gene lost 0 bases, with 6 bases spanning the gap. The CDR3 sequence is 12 residues long. The CDR3 reads CASEGMNTEAFF. CDR3 DNA: TGTGCTAGTGAGGGGATGAACACTGAAGCTTTCTTT.

This chain links TRBV5-1 with TRBJ1-1; unclear D gene. Germline V gives CDR1 SGHRS, CDR2 YFSETQ. Trimming removed 0 bases at V and 5 bases at J, with 14 bases between. CDR3 length: 15 residues. CDR3 nucleotides: TGCGCCAGCAGCTTGGGGCGGGTGGACGAGACTGAAGCTTTCTTT. It is translated as CASSLGRVDETEAFF.

The V gene is TRBV5-4, the J gene TRBJ2-3, with 9 nucleotides matching TRBD1. The germline CDR1 and CDR2 sequences are SGHNT and YYREEE (reference sequence). J gave up 1 base and V 4 bases, and 7 bases lay outside the gene matches. The CDR3 runs 16 residues. The CDR3 DNA sequence: TGTGCCAGCAGCGTGAACCGGGACAGGGGCACAGATACGCAGTATTTT. It specifies CASSVNRDRGTDTQYF.

This clone was observed a single time. The chain employs TRBV9 and TRBJ2-3; D possibly corresponds to TRBD1 (6 bases). Germline-derived CDR1 and CDR2 are SGDLS and YYNGEE. CDR3 length equals 14 residues. With 4 bases removed from V and 0 bases from J, the gap between germline ends came to 9 bases. CDR3: CASSPGTSTDTQYF. The CDR3 DNA reads TGTGCCAGCAGCCCCGGGACAAGCACAGATACGCAGTATTTT.

The V and J genes are TRBV2 and TRBJ1-5, with TRBD1 as a possible D gene (6 bases). The V end lost 1 base, the J end lost 6 bases, and 10 bases lay between the germline ends. The length of the CDR3 is 14 residues. Germline CDR1 SNHLY, CDR2 FYNNEI. The CDR3 spells CASSEETGPQPQHF. The CDR3 bases are TGTGCCAGCAGTGAAGAAACAGGGCCTCAGCCCCAGCATTTT.

This sequence joins TRBV12-3 or TRBV12-4 and TRBJ2-7; TRBD1 might be the D (6 bases). CDR3 length equals 13 residues. Trimming removed 1 base at V and 3 bases at J, with 7 bases between. CDR3 region: CASSLGGLYEQYF. As DNA, the CDR3 is TGTGCCAGCAGTTTAGGGGGGCTCTACGAGCAGTACTTC.

The chain links TRBV5-8 to TRBJ2-7; 9 nucleotides match TRBD1. CDR3 size: 14 residues. The V gene end was trimmed by 0 bases and the J gene end by 7 bases; junction bases not matched to a gene: 5. CDR1 and CDR2 from the germline V gene are SGHTS and YDEGEE. CDR3 in amino acids: CASSLAQGAQEQYF. CDR3 nucleotide sequence: TGTGCCAGCAGCTTGGCACAGGGGGCTCAAGAGCAGTACTTC.

The chain is built from TRBV7-2 and TRBJ2-1; TRBD1 might be the D (5 bases). CDR1 SGHTA and CDR2 FQGNSA come from the germline V gene. Trimming left V 1 base short and J 12 bases short, with 7 bases between. The CDR3 is 11 amino acids. CDR3 sequence reads: CASSLDRPQFF. The CDR3 nucleotides read TGTGCCAGCAGCTTAGACAGGCCGCAGTTCTTC.

This chain connects TRBV18 to TRBJ1-4; TRBD1 matches 9 bases. V trimming: 4 bases; J trimming: 7 bases; junction bases outside the gene matches: 7. From germline, CDR1 is KGHSH and CDR2 LQKENI. The CDR3 covers 15 residues. The CDR3 protein is CASSRGTGRSEKLFF. CDR3 sequence (DNA): TGTGCCAGCTCACGGGGGACAGGGAGAAGTGAAAAACTGTTTTTT. Full variable domain (outside the CDR3, taken from reference TRBV18 and TRBJ1-4): NAGVMQNPRHLVRRRGQEARLRCSPMKGHSHVYWYRQLPEEGLKFMVYLQKENIIDESGMPKERFSAEFPKEGPSILRIQQVVRGDSAAYFCASSRGTGRSEKLFFGSGTQLSVL.

This sequence joins TRBV24-1 and TRBJ2-3; TRBD2 aligns across 10 bases. The CDR3 has 14 amino acids. J gave up 9 bases and V 1 base, and 3 bases lay outside the gene matches. Germline V lookup: CDR1 KGHDR, CDR2 SFDVKD. This CDR3 reads CATSDFPSGGTQYF. In DNA form, the CDR3 reads TGTGCCACCAGTGATTTCCCTAGCGGGGGAACGCAGTATTTT.

The chain employs TRBV5-4 and TRBJ2-5, with a weak D call TRBD2 (5 bases). The germline CDR1 and CDR2 sequences are SGHNT and YYREEE (reference sequence). The CDR3 loop spans 15 amino acids. Trimming cost V 1 base and J 1 base, with 11 bases left between them. The CDR3 coding sequence is TGTGCCAGCAGCTTGCCCCCGGGATTCCAAGAGACCCAGTACTTC. Protein: CASSLPPGFQETQYF.

This clone has more than one count but fewer than ten. The chain combines TRBV30 with TRBJ1-1; no definite D call. The germline V gene encodes CDR1 GTSNPN and CDR2 SVGIG (reference sequence). V lost 1 base to trimming and J lost 1 base, with 7 bases between them. The CDR3 runs 13 residues. CDR3 in amino acids: CAWSANKNTEAFF. The CDR3 DNA sequence: TGTGCCTGGAGTGCAAACAAGAACACTGAAGCTTTCTTT.

The chain links TRBV6-5 to TRBJ1-1; 8 bases are a match to TRBD1. Germline CDR1 is MNHEY and CDR2 is SVGAGI. J lost 10 bases, V lost 6 bases, and 13 bases had no gene match. CDR3 length equals 14 residues. The CDR3 DNA is TGTGCCAGCAGCCGACTGGACAGGGTAAGGGTAGCTTTCTTT. Translating it yields CASSRLDRVRVAFF.

The chain carries TRBV9 and TRBJ1-2; 8 bases are a match to TRBD1. The CDR3 is 15 amino acids. Germline V gene sequence: CDR1 SGDLS, CDR2 YYNGEE. Trimming removed 0 bases from V and 7 bases from J; junction bases left unmatched: 8. Written as DNA, the CDR3 is TGTGCCAGCAGCGTAGTGACAGGGGAGCAGGGTGGCTACACCTTC. It yields the protein CASSVVTGEQGGYTF.

J is TRBJ2-5 and V is TRBV19; 10 positions match TRBD1. Looked up from germline, CDR1 is LNHDA and CDR2 is SQIVND (reference sequence). CDR3 length: 16 amino acids. The DNA of the CDR3 is TGTGCGATCTCCAAACAGGGGACAGGGGAATCAGAGACCCAGTACTTC. Protein: CAISKQGTGESETQYF.

V and J are TRBV4-1 and TRBJ1-2; the match to TRBD1 covers 8 bases. The CDR3 is 18 residues long. Germline V CDR1 and CDR2: MGHRA, YSYEKL. J was trimmed by 0 bases and V by 1 base; bases with no gene match: 10. CDR3 loop: CASSQVWTGLFPNYGYTF. Written as DNA, the CDR3 is TGCGCCAGCAGCCAAGTTTGGACAGGGCTATTTCCTAACTATGGCTACACCTTC.

The V and J genes are TRBV28 and TRBJ1-5; tentatively, D is TRBD1 (5 bases). This CDR3 contains 14 residues. Looked up from germline, CDR1 is MDHEN and CDR2 is SYDVKM. Trimming shortened V by 8 bases and J by 9 bases, and 20 bases separated the two germline ends. The CDR3 bases are TGTGCCAGCCAAGGTTCAGGGTTATGGGGGCCCCAGCATTTT. Encoded protein: CASQGSGLWGPQHF. Drawing the rest from reference TRBV28 and TRBJ1-5, the complete variable domain is DVKVTQSSRYLVKRTGEKVFLECVQDMDHENMFWYRQDPGLGLRLIYFSYDVKMKEKGDIPEGYSVSREKKERFSLILESASTNQTSMYLCASQGSGLWGPQHFGDGTRLSIL.

J is TRBJ2-1 and V is TRBV7-3, with 9 bases fitting TRBD2. This CDR3 is 15 amino acids long. With V trimmed by 4 bases and J by 5 bases, 6 bases remained unmatched. Germline CDR1 and CDR2: SGHTA and FQGTGA. In nucleotides, the CDR3 is TGTGCCAGCAGCTCCCCCGAGCGGGAGGACAATGAGCAGTTCTTC. It codes for CASSSPEREDNEQFF. The full variable domain, with the rest looked up from reference TRBV7-3 and TRBJ2-1, is GAGVSQTPSNKVTEKGKYVELRCDPISGHTALYWYRQSLGQGPEFLIYFQGTGAADDSGLPNDRFFAVRPEGSVSTLKIQRTERGDSAVYLCASSSPEREDNEQFFGPGTRLTVL.

This chain uses TRBV5-4 with TRBJ1-2, with TRBD1 identical over 9 bases. V lost 5 bases to trimming and J lost 5 bases; unmatched junction nucleotides: 10. The CDR3 covers 15 residues. The V gene's germline CDR1 is SGHNT and CDR2 YYREEE (reference sequence). CDR3 DNA sequence: TGTGCCAGCAGTCCACAGGGGGCGGCGATTTATGGCTACACCTTC. Translation gives CASSPQGAAIYGYTF.